Sequencing of this T cell receptor (beta chain) was carried out in a study of PD-1 blockade in mismatch repair-deficient tumors. Study-wide findings and caveats: After pembrolizumab, tumor-resident clones rose rapidly, then generally contracted before radiologic responses.

Of note for this clone: The antigen remains undetermined.

Clones were sequenced by immunoSEQ multiplex PCR, and TCRdb holds only the in-frame ones, with some missing. The sample lists around 100,000 clones, 82% occurring once. A few pembrolizumab responders had their TCRs sequenced. The sequence was obtained from an adult with mismatch repair-deficient cancer. Source: peripheral blood, taken about 33 weeks after starting pembrolizumab.

CDR3 amino acids: CASSSTPGRVINTGELFF. The CDR3 DNA follows: TGTGCCAGCAGCTCAACTCCGGGACGAGTGATTAACACCGGGGAGCTGTTTTTT. The chain joins TRBV7-3 to TRBJ2-2; either TRBD1 or TRBD2 may fit D (5 bases each). CDR1 and CDR2 (germline): SGHTA, FQGTGA. The CDR3 covers 18 residues. Trimming shortened V by 4 bases and J by 2 bases, and 20 bases separated the two germline ends.